Sequencing of this T cell receptor beta chain was carried out in a study of blood T cell repertoires in COVID-19 (dated by TCRdb to 2018 to 2021). Describing the broader study: Collaborator samples came from the United States, Italy and Spain and covered acute and convalescent phases of COVID-19. The material from the prospective study consisted of cDNA or gDNA derived from T cells, B-cell-depleted T cells, or PBMCs. Deeply sampled blood TCRbeta repertoires from subjects exposed to, actively infected with, or recovered from COVID-19 were included in the dataset. The repertoires were released in a freely available public database intended as a resource for research on the immune response to SARS-CoV-2. The samples were drawn from two sources: the first 160 participants of the ongoing ImmuneRACE study, and 1,000 to 1,500 subjects contributed by 6 global collaborators. Nearly every sample came with metadata listing a de-identified subject ID, COVID-19 status, age in years and sex. Where HLA class I and class II types were available, the types were taken from metadata supplied by the sample provider, not from assay-based typing. Results the study describes overall, beyond this receptor: How much clinical and demographic metadata was included differed by source and by participant, and the metadata was provided uncurated.

The immunoSEQ Assay, a bias-controlled multiplex PCR, was used to amplify TCRbeta CDR3 regions from genomic DNA. On the authors' methods: Within the assay, amplification of reference gene primers was used to estimate how many nucleated cells each sample contained. To quantify the absolute abundance of each unique TCRbeta CDR3 rearrangement, sequence reads were collapsed and filtered. For each sample, productive Simpson clonality was calculated by taking the square root of Simpson's diversity index across productive rearrangements. What TCRdb holds here is the immuneACCESS table cut down to in-frame rearrangements. Part of the clones is not present; checked against another copy, under half of the missing clones reflect an unresolved V gene, and the others are unexplained. V and J calls and clone size are those listed in that table; D and trimming were worked out from the DNA. Here the sample has around 330,000 clones; under 95% occur a single time. 2% to 3% of the sample is in the top ten clones.

Taken from cysteine to phenylalanine, the CDR3 has 15 residues. Only CDR3 DNA remains: 45 bases, in frame from the first base. Deletion took 2 bases off V and 6 bases off J, with a span of 13 bases between the germline ends. The germline V gene sets CDR1 to MNHNS and CDR2 to SASEGT. About this clone itself: The antigen it binds to is not known. Qualities for individual bases were not recorded, and no much larger clone is one base off.

Participants in the prospective study were enrolled through a virtual design, were aged 18 to 89 years, and lived in about two dozen United States geographic areas. In the prospective study, participants were assigned to cohorts based on the clinical history participants reported in a screening survey and a study questionnaire. Recovered participants in ImmuneRACE Cohort 3 were defined by two consecutive negative NP/OP PCR tests, clearance by a healthcare professional, or resolution of symptoms. Mobile phlebotomists in the prospective study collected whole blood, serum and a nasopharyngeal or oropharyngeal swab from every participant. Prospective study participants could optionally give additional blood draws and questionnaires over an approximately 2-month period. Blood samples from the prospective study were shipped frozen or at room temperature prior to DNA extraction.

This sequence originates from a man aged 60 to 75 who had recovered from COVID-19. Recombination joined TRBV6-1 with TRBJ2-2, and TRBD1 may be the D gene, going by 5 matching bases. Material for sequencing was PBMCs or T cells enriched from blood (not recorded which). CDR3 protein: CASSERAGLAGELFF. The DNA sequence is as follows: TGTGCCAGCAGTGAACGGGCAGGGTTAGCCGGGGAGCTGTTTTTT.